One and the same sample provided the 15 T cell receptor beta chains below, sequenced in a study of T cells in Graves' hyperthyroidism and ophthalmopathy. Regions amplified from RNA transcripts were the TCR beta CDR3 regions. The HTBI set primed first-round TCR CDR3 RT-PCR. TCRdb fed the multiplex PCR reads into MiXCR, producing one record per CDR3 protein. The repertoire holds 300,000 to 500,000 distinct CDR3 sequences, with more than 12% as singletons. Sequenced: blood. The receptor source for this set is a young woman with Graves' hyperthyroidism.

This chain uses TRBV7-2 with TRBJ1-3; D might be TRBD1 (6 bases). The germline V gene encodes CDR1 SGHTA and CDR2 FQGNSA. Trimming pared 8 bases from V and 4 bases from J, leaving 18 bases between. This CDR3 comprises 15 residues. The CDR3 region is CASGSTGRTGNTIYF. Written as DNA, the CDR3 is TGTGCCAGCGGCTCTACAGGGCGAACGGGAAACACCATATATTTT.

This clonotype was seen ten or more times. V usage is TRBV27 and J usage is TRBJ2-3, with 10 nucleotides matching TRBD1. The J segment lost 6 bases and the V segment lost 5 bases, leaving 8 bases of the junction unmatched. The CDR3 length is 15 residues. CDR1 MNHEY and CDR2 SMNVEV come from the germline V gene (reference sequence). The CDR3 loop reads CASSRQGALADTQYF. Written as DNA, the CDR3 is TGTGCCAGCAGTCGACAGGGGGCGCTTGCCGATACGCAGTATTTT.

This clonotype has a count of ten or more. The chain has TRBV14 and TRBJ2-2; maybe TRBD1 (6 bases). The CDR3 length is 13 residues. V lost 6 bases, J lost 6 bases, and 11 bases lay in between. Per the germline V gene, CDR1 is SGHDN and CDR2 is FVKESK. The chain's CDR3 is CASRRTGSGELFF. The CDR3 region has the DNA TGTGCCAGCAGGCGCACAGGGTCCGGGGAGCTGTTTTTT.

This clonotype was seen a few times. The chain employs TRBV5-1 and TRBJ1-5, with TRBD1 matching 12 bases. Germline V gene sequence: CDR1 SGHRS, CDR2 YFSETQ. The CDR3 loop spans 17 amino acids. V was clipped by 4 bases and J by 9 bases; unmatched bases: 14. The chain's CDR3 is CASSPTPGQGALRPQHF. The CDR3 DNA is TGCGCCAGCAGCCCGACCCCGGGACAGGGGGCATTGCGGCCCCAGCATTTT.

The chain links TRBV29-1 to TRBJ2-2, with 9 bases fitting TRBD2. Germline CDR1 and CDR2: SQVTM and ANQGSEA. This CDR3 is built from 14 residues. V dropped 7 bases and J dropped 4; count of bases not matched to a gene: 7. The CDR3 DNA is TGCAGCGGGGGGGTAGCGGGAGTCACCGGGGAGCTGTTTTTT. Translation gives CSGGVAGVTGELFF.

The V and J genes are TRBV28 and TRBJ2-3; TRBD2 matches 8 bases. There are 16 residues in the CDR3. CDR1 MDHEN and CDR2 SYDVKM come from the germline V gene. After removal of 5 bases from V and 1 base from J, the junction contained 8 bases not matched to a gene. The CDR3 loop is CASSLTSGARTDTQYF. The CDR3 DNA is TGTGCCAGCAGTCTTACTAGCGGAGCCCGCACAGATACGCAGTATTTT.

This rearrangement joins TRBV20-1 to TRBJ2-1, with 9 bases identical to TRBD1. The CDR3 is made up of 17 amino acids. CDR1 and CDR2 (germline): DFQATT, SNEGSKA (reference sequence). The CDR3 nucleotides read TGCACCAAACCTAAAATCACTCCGGGACAGGGAGACAATGAGCAGTTCTTC. Translation: CTKPKITPGQGDNEQFF.

The rearrangement joins TRBV7-9 to TRBJ2-1, with D maybe TRBD2 (5 bases). This CDR3 region has 17 residues. The V end was cut by 0 bases, the J end by 3 bases, with 15 bases between. Germline V gene sequence: CDR1 SEHNR, CDR2 FQNEAQ (reference sequence). CDR3 nucleotides: TGTGCCAGCAGCTTAGCTAACCGAGGGCCGTTCTACAATGAGCAGTTCTTC. Translation gives CASSLANRGPFYNEQFF.

This clonotype appeared a few times. V gene TRBV9 combines with J gene TRBJ2-3; 7 bases are a match to TRBD2. Germline CDR1 reads SGDLS; CDR2 reads YYNGEE. V was pared by 0 bases and J by 4 bases, with 14 bases of the junction left unmatched. The CDR3 is 18 amino acids. The CDR3 nucleotides are TGTGCCAGCAGCGTAGCTGGGTCGGGAGGAGGTCGGGCAGATACGCAGTATTTT. Its translation is CASSVAGSGGGRADTQYF.

This clonotype was seen ten or more times. J is TRBJ2-1 and V is TRBV20-1, with 9 bases that match TRBD2. Germline CDR1 is DFQATT and CDR2 is SNEGSKA (reference sequence). Trimming at V came to 0 bases and at J to 4 bases, leaving 4 bases not matched to a gene. This CDR3 comprises 15 residues. CDR3 bases: TGCAGTGCTAGAGACAGACTAGCGGCTTACAATGAGCAGTTCTTC. It is translated as CSARDRLAAYNEQFF.

The CDR3: CASSEGLDSAGANVLTF. The CDR3 nucleotides are TGTGCCAGCAGTGAGGGGCTTGATTCGGCTGGGGCCAACGTCCTGACTTTC. This chain joins TRBV2 and TRBJ2-6; possible D gene TRBD1, 5 bases. CDR3 length equals 17 residues. Germline loops: CDR1 SNHLY, CDR2 FYNNEI. Deletions cut 3 bases from V and 2 bases from J, with 14 bases between.

This clonotype was seen many times. The chain uses TRBV20-1 and TRBJ2-1; TRBD2 matches at 7 bases. V lost 5 bases, J lost 1 base, and 20 bases stayed unmatched. The CDR3 covers 19 residues. Germline lookup yields CDR1 DFQATT and CDR2 SNEGSKA (reference sequence). The CDR3 bases are TGCAGTGCTGGGATTCTGGGCGGGAGCGAGGTAGTGTCCTACAATGAGCAGTTCTTC. Translation: CSAGILGGSEVVSYNEQFF.

This clonotype was seen at least ten times. V usage is TRBV15 and J usage is TRBJ2-1; D remains ambiguous. V gave up 4 bases and J gave up 6 bases, with 13 bases separating them. Per the germline V gene, CDR1 is LNHNV and CDR2 is YYDKDF (reference sequence). The CDR3 spans 14 residues. The CDR3 here is CATSIALVTNEQFF. The DNA of the CDR3 is TGTGCCACCAGCATCGCACTGGTGACCAATGAGCAGTTCTTC.

This chain joins TRBV10-1 and TRBJ2-5, with TRBD2 matching over 15 bases. V lost 11 bases and J lost 6; bases outside the gene matches: 16. The V gene's germline CDR1 is WNHNN and CDR2 SYGVQD (reference sequence). The CDR3 is 17 residues long. The CDR3 DNA reads TGCGCCCATCAAAGTCCCGGGACTAGCGGGAGGATAAAGACCCAGTACTTC. This codes for CAHQSPGTSGRIKTQYF.

This clonotype was seen at least ten times. V gene TRBV20-1 combines with J gene TRBJ2-1; 7 bases line up with TRBD2. The CDR3 contains 14 residues. The junction had 6 bases not matched to a gene; V was cut back by 5 bases and J by 2 bases. In germline, CDR1 is DFQATT, CDR2 SNEGSKA (reference sequence). CDR3 loop: CSAQSGTPYNEQFF. CDR3 coding DNA: TGCAGTGCTCAGAGCGGGACCCCCTACAATGAGCAGTTCTTC.